Listed below are T cell receptor beta chains from one sample, sequenced in a study of T cells in Graves' hyperthyroidism and ophthalmopathy. TCRdb processed the multiplex PCR reads anew with MiXCR; each CDR3 protein has one entry. The sample carries around 520,000 distinct CDR3 sequences, roughly 24% recorded once. Material: blood. Source of these receptors: a woman aged 25 to 39 with Graves' ophthalmopathy. Both conserved end residues are part of each CDR3.

j_gene: TRBJ1-5
v_gene: TRBV6-1
CDR3aa: CASSEKRGQANQPQHF

j_gene: TRBJ2-7
v_gene: TRBV4-2
CDR3aa: CASSQGDRENDEQYF

j_gene: TRBJ2-7
v_gene: TRBV27
CDR3aa: CASSFPRYEQYF

j_gene: TRBJ1-2
v_gene: TRBV2
CDR3aa: CASSRLRDRPNYGYTF

j_gene: TRBJ1-1
v_gene: TRBV6-1
CDR3aa: CASRSAWGPFTNTEAFF

j_gene: TRBJ2-2
v_gene: TRBV20-1
CDR3aa: CSAREGRTGELFF

j_gene: TRBJ2-7
v_gene: TRBV27
CDR3aa: CASSLSPLAGHEQYF

j_gene: TRBJ2-7
v_gene: TRBV6-1
CDR3aa: CASRRDRASREQYF

j_gene: TRBJ1-2
v_gene: TRBV24-1
CDR3aa: CATSDFDYGYTF

j_gene: TRBJ2-7
v_gene: TRBV28
CDR3aa: CASTRHVGYYEQYF

j_gene: TRBJ2-5
v_gene: TRBV6-5
CDR3aa: CASSYARSSETQYF